The clone carrying this T cell receptor beta chain was seen a single time. Its antigen remains unknown. Runs used v3.0 of the immunoSEQ assay and were done at survey level. Libraries were prepared by immunoSEQ multiplex PCR; TCRdb keeps only in-frame clonotypes and omits some of them. The table has 20,000 to 25,000 clones, about 87% seen once; the top ten hold around 3.3%. The sample comes from a study of long-term antiretroviral therapy in people with HIV. General study results and limits: HIV repertoires had narrower CDR3 length ranges than controls.

The CDR3 totals 16 residues. The trim removed 4 bases at V and 6 bases at J, leaving 10 bases unmatched. Germline-derived CDR1 and CDR2 are SGHRS and YFSETQ. The specimen was unsorted PBMCs, collected 2.5 to 2.7 years after starting antiretroviral therapy. The clonotype was recovered from a woman in her forties or fifties with HIV. This rearrangement joins TRBV5-1 to TRBJ2-5; 12 bases fit TRBD2. The CDR3 region is CASSPEGLAGLKTQYF. CDR3 coding DNA: TGCGCCAGCAGCCCGGAAGGACTAGCGGGACTCAAGACCCAGTACTTC.